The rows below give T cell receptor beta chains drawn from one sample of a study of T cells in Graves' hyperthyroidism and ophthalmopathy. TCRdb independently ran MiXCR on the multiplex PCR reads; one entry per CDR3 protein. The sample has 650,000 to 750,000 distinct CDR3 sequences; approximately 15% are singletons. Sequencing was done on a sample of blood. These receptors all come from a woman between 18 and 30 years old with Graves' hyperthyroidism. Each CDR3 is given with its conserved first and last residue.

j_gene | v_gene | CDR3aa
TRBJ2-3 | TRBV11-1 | CASSSPGRTGTDTQYF
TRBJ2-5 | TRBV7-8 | CASSLASWETQYF
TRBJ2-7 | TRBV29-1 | CSVGGQAIREQYF
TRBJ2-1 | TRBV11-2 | CASSPGGERHNEQFF
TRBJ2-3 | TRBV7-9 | CASGLAGAATQYF
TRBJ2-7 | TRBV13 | CASSVGGPYEQYF
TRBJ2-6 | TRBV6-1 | CASSWPPGAGANVLTF
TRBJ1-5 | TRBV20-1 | CSASTQPNQPQHF
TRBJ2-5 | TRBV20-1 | CSAREALAQETQYF
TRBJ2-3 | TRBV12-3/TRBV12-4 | CASSPLSASSTDTQYF
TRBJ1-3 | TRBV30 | CAWTTGISGNTIYF
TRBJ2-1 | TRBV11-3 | CASSLGIVNEQFF
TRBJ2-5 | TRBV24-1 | CATSDIYQETQYF
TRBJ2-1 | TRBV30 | CAWSVRPGRAYNEQFF
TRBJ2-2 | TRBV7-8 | CASSGSGGELFF
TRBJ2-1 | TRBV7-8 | CASSLRGWGYNEQFF
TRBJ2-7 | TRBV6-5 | CASSYRQYPSSYEQYF
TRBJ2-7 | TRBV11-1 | CASSSSGRGHEQYF
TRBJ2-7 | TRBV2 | CASSEAPTGVNEQYF
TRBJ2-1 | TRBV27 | CASSLTLYYNEQFF
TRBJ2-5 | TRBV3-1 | CASSRQGTGETQYF
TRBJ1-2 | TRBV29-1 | CSVRTGEPLITF
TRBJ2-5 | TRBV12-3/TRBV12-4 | CASSQGQGPVETQYF
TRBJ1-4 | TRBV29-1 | CSAQGHGPEKLFF
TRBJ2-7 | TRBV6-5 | CASSYSGTWGGLGEQYF
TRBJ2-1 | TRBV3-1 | CASSYLAGNADEQFF
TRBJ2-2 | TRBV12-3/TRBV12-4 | CASSLAGSAAGELFF
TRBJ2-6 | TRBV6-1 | CASGSTPVLRGANVLTF
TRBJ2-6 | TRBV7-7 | CASSLGAGTGANVLTF
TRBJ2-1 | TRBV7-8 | CASSSRTSYEQFF
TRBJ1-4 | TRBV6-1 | CASSKFSQGASEKLFF
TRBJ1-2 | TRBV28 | CASSLGRGTGGGYTF
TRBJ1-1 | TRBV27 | CASSLRQNTEAFF